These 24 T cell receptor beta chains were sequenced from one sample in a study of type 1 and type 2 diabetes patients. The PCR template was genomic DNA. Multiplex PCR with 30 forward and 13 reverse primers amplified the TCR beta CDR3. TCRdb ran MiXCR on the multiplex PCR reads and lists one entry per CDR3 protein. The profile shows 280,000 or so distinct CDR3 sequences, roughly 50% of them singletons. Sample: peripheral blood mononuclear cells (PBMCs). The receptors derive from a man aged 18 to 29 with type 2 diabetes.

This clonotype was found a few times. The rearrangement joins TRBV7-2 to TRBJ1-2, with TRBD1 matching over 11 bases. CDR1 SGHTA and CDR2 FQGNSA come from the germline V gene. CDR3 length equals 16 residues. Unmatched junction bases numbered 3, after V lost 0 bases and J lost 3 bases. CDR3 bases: TGTGCCAGCAGCTTAGCCGGACAGGGGGCGGACTATGGCTACACCTTC. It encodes CASSLAGQGADYGYTF.

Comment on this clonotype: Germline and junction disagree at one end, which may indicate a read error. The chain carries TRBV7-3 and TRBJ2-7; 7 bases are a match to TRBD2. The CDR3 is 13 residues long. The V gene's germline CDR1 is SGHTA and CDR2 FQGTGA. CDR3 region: CASSLKSGGERYF. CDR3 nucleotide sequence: TGTGCCAGCAGCTTAAAGTCGGGAGGCGAGCGGTACTTC.

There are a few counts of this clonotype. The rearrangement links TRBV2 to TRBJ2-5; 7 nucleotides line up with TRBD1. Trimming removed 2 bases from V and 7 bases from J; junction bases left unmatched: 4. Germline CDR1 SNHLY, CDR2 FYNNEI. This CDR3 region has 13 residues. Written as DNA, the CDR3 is TGTGCCAGCAGTGAACTGTACAGGGGGACCCAGTACTTC. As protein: CASSELYRGTQYF.

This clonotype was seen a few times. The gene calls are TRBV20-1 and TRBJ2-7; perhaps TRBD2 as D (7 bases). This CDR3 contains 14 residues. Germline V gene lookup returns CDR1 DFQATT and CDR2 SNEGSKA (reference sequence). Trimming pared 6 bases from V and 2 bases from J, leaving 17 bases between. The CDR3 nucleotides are TGCAGTGCCCGAGGGGGGGAGAAGCCCTACGAGCAGTACTTC. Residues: CSARGGEKPYEQYF.

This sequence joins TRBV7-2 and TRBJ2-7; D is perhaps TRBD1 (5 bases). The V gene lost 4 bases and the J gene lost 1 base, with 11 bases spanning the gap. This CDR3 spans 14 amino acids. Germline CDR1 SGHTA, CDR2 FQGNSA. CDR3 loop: CASSSDTGSYEQYF. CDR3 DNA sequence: TGTGCCAGCAGCTCCGATACAGGTTCCTACGAGCAGTACTTC.

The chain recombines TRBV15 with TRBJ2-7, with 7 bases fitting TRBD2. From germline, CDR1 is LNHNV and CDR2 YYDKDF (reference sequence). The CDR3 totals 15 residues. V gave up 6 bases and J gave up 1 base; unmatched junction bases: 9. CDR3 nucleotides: TGTGCCACCAGGGCGGGAGCAGAGAGGTCCTACGAGCAGTACTTC. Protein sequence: CATRAGAERSYEQYF.

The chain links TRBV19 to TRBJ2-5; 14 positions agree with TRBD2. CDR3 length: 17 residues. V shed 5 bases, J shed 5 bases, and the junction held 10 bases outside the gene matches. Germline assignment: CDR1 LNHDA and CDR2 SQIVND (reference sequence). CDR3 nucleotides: TGTGCCAGTAGTCCTACGACTAGCGGGAGGGCCGTTGAGACCCAGTACTTC. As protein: CASSPTTSGRAVETQYF.

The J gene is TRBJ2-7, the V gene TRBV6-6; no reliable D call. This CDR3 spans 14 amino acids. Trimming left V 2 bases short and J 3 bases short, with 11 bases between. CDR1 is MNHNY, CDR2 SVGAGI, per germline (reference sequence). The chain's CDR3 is CASSYTRDDYEQYF. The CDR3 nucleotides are TGTGCCAGCAGTTACACCCGTGACGACTACGAGCAGTACTTC.

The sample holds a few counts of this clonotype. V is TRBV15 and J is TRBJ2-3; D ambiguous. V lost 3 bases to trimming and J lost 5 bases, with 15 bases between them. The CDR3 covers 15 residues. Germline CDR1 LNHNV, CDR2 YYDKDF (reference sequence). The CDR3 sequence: CATSREKIFRDTQYF. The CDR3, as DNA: TGTGCCACCAGCAGGGAGAAAATCTTTAGAGATACGCAGTATTTT.

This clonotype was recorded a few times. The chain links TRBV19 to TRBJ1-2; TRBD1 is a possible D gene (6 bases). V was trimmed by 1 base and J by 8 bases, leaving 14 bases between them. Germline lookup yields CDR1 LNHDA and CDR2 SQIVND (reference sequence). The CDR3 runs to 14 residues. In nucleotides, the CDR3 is TGTGCCAGTAGTATAGGCGGGGGCGTCGCAGGCTACACCTTC. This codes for CASSIGGGVAGYTF.

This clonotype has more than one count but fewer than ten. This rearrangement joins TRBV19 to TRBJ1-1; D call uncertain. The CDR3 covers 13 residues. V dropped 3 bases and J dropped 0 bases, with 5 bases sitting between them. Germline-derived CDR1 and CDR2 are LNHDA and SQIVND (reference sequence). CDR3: CASSILLNTEAFF. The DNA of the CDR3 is TGTGCCAGTAGTATTCTCCTGAACACTGAAGCTTTCTTT.

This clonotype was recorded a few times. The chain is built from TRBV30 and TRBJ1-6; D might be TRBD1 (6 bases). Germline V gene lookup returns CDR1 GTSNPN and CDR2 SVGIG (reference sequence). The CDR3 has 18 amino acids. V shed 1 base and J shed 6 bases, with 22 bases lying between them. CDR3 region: CAWSGNRDTTGSNSPLHF. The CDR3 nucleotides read TGTGCCTGGAGTGGAAACCGGGACACAACGGGCAGTAATTCACCCCTCCACTTT.

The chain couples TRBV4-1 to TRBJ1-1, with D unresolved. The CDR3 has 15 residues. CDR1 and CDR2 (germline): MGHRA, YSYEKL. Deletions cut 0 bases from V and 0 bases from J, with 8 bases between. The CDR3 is CASSQEEVMNTEAFF. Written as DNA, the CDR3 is TGCGCCAGCAGCCAAGAGGAGGTGATGAACACTGAAGCTTTCTTT.

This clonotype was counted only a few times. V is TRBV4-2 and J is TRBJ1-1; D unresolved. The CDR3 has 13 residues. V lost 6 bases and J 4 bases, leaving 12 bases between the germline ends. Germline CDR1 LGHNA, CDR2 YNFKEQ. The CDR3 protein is CASSPERFTEAFF. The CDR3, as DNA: TGTGCCAGCAGTCCTGAAAGGTTCACTGAAGCTTTCTTT.

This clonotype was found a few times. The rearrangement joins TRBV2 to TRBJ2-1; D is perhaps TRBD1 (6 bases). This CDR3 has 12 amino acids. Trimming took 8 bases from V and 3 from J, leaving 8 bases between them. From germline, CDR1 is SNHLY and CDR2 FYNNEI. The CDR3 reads CASGTHYNEQFF. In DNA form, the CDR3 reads TGTGCCAGCGGGACACACTACAATGAGCAGTTCTTC.

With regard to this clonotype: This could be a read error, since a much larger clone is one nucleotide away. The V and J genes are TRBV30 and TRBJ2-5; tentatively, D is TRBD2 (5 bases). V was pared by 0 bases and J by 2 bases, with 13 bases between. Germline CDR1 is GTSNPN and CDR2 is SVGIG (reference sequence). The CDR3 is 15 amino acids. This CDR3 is CAWSVTEGAQETQYF. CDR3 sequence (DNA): TGTGCCTGGAGTGTAACTGAGGGTGCTCAAGAGACCCAGTACTTC.

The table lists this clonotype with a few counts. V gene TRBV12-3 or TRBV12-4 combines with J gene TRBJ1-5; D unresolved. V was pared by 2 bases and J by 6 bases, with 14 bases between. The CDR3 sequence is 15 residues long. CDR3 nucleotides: TGTGCCAGCAGTTTAAAGGGTTCGCGAAGTCAGCCCCAGCATTTT. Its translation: CASSLKGSRSQPQHF.

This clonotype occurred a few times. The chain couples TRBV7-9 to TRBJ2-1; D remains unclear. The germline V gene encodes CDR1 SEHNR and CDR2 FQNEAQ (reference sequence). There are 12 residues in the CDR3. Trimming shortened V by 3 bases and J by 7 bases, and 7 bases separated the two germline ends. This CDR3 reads CASSFVPNEQFF. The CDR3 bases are TGTGCCAGCAGCTTTGTACCGAATGAGCAGTTCTTC. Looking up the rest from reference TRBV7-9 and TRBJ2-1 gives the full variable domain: DTGVSQNPRHKITKRGQNVTFRCDPISEHNRLYWYRQTLGQGPEFLTYFQNEAQLEKSRLLSDRFSAERPKGSFSTLEIQRTEQGDSAMYLCASSFVPNEQFFGPGTRLTVL.

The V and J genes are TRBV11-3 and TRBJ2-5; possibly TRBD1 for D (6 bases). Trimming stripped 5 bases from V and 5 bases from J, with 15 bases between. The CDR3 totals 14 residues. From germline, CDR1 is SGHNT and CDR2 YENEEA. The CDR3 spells CASSLNRVTETQYF. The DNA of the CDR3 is TGTGCCAGCAGCCTGAACAGGGTGACGGAGACCCAGTACTTC. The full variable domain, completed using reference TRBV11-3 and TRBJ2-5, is EAGVVQSPRYKIIEKKQPVAFWCNPISGHNTLYWYLQNLGQGPELLIRYENEEAVDDSQLPKDRFSAERLKGVDSTLKIQPAELGDSAVYLCASSLNRVTETQYFGPGTRLLVL.

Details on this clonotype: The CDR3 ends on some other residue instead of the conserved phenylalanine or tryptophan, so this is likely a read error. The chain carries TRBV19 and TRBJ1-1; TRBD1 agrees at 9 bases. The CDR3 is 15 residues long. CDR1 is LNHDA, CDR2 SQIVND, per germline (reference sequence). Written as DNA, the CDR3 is TGCGCCAGCAGCCAAGGACAGGGGATCGGCACTGAAGCTTTCCTT. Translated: CASSQGQGIGTEAFL.

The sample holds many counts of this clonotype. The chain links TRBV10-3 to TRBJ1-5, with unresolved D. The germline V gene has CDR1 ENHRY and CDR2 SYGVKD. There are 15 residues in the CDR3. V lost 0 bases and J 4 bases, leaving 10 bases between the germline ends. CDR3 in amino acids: CAISESSALNQPQHF. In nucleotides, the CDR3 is TGTGCCATCAGTGAGTCGTCAGCGCTGAATCAGCCCCAGCATTTT.

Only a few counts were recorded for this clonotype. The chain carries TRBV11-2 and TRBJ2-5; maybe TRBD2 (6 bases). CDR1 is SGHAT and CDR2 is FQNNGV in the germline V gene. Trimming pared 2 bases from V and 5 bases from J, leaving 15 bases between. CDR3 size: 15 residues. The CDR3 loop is CASSLLEGAVETQYF. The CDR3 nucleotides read TGTGCCAGCAGCTTACTGGAGGGTGCGGTCGAGACCCAGTACTTC.

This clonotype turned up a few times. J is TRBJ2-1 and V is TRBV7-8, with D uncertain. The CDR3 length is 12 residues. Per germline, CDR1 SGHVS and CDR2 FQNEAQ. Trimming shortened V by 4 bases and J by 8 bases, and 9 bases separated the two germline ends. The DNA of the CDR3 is TGTGCCAGCAGCTGGGTAGGCGATGAGCAGTTCTTC. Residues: CASSWVGDEQFF.

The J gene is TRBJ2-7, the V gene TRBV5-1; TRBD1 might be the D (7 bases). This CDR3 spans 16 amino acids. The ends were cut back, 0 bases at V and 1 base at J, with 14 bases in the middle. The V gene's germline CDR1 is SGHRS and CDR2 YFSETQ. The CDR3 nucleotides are TGCGCCAGCAGCTTGGGCGGGACAGCCCCGTCCTACGAGCAGTACTTC. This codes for CASSLGGTAPSYEQYF.